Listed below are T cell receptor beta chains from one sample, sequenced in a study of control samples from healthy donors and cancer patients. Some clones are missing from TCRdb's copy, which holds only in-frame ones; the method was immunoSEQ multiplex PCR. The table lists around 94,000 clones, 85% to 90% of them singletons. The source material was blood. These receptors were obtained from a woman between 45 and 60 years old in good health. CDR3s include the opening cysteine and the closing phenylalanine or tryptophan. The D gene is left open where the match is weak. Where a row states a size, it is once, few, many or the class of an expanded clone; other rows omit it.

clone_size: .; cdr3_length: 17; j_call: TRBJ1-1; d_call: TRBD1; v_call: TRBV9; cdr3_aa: CASSVGERTGVGTEAFF; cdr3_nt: TGTGCCAGCAGCGTAGGGGAAAGGACAGGGGTCGGCACTGAAGCTTTCTTT
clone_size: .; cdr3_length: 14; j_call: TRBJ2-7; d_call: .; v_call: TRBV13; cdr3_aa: CASSLGRVSYEQYF; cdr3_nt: TGTGCCAGCAGCTTAGGACGGGTATCCTACGAGCAGTACTTC
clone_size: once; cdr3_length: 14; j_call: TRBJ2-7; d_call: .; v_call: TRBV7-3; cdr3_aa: CASSPSGMGDEQYF; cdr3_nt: TGTGCCAGCAGCCCCTCAGGGATGGGCGACGAGCAGTACTTC
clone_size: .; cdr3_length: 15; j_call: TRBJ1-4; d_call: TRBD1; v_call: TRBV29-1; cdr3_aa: CSVEDQGQGRVELFF; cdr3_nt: TGCAGCGTTGAAGATCAAGGACAGGGGAGGGTGGAACTGTTTTTT
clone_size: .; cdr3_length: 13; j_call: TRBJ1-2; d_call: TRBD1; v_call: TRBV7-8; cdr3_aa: CASSLRRGQGYTF; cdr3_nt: TGTGCCAGCAGCTTACGCAGGGGGCAAGGCTACACCTTC
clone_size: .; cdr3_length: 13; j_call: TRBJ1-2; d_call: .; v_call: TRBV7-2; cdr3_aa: CASSPTGLGGYTF; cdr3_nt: TGTGCCAGCAGCCCAACAGGGTTGGGTGGCTACACCTTC
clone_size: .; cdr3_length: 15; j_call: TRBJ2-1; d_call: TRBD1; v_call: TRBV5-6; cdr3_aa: CASSLEQGAFPEQFF; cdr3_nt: TGTGCCAGCAGCTTGGAACAGGGGGCCTTCCCTGAGCAGTTCTTC
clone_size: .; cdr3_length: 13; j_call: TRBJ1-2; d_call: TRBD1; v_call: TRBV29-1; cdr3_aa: CSVGDRGRGGYTF; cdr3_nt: TGCAGCGTCGGGGACAGGGGGCGGGGTGGCTACACCTTC
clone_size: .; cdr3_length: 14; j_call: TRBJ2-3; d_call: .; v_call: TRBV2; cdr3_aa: CASKQWARQDTQYF; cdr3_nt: TGTGCCAGCAAGCAGTGGGCCAGGCAGGATACGCAGTATTTT
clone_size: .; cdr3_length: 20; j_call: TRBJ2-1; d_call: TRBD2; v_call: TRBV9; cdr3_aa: CASSVATTSGIIGPYNEQFF; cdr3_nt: TGTGCCAGCAGCGTAGCTACAACTAGCGGGATCATAGGACCCTACAATGAGCAGTTCTTC
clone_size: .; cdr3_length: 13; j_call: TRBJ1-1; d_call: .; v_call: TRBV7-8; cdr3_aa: CASSLETRAVAFF; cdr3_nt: TGTGCCAGCAGCTTAGAGACGAGGGCGGTAGCTTTCTTT
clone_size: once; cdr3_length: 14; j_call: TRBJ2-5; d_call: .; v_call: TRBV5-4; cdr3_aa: CASSLRGEGETQYF; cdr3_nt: TGTGCCAGCAGCTTGAGGGGGGAAGGGGAGACCCAGTACTTC
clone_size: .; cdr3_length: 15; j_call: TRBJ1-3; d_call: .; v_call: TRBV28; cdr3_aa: CASRVEGRVGNTIYF; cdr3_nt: TGTGCCAGCAGGGTTGAGGGGAGAGTTGGAAACACCATATATTTT
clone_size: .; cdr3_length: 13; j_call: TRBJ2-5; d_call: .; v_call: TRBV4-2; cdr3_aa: CASSQDGSPGQYF; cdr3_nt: TGTGCCAGCAGCCAAGATGGGAGCCCCGGCCAGTACTTC
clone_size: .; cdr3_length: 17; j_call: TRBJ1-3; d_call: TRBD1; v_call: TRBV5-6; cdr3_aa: CASSLWTGTSSGNTIYF; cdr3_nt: TGTGCCAGCAGCCTATGGACAGGGACGAGCTCTGGAAACACCATATATTTT
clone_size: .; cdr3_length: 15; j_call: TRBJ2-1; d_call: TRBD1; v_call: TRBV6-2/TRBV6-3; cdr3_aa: CASTPGGTGGGEQFF; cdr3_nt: TGTGCCAGCACCCCTGGCGGGACAGGGGGGGGTGAGCAGTTCTTC
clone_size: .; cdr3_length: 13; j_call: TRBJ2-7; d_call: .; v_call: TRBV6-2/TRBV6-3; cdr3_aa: CASSYTPQLEQYF; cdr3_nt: TGTGCCAGCAGTTACACCCCCCAACTCGAGCAGTACTTC
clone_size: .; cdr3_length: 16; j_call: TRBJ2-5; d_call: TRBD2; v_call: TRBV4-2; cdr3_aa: CASSQAPGGGMETQYF; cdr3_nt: TGTGCCAGCAGCCAAGCCCCAGGCGGGGGAATGGAGACCCAGTACTTC
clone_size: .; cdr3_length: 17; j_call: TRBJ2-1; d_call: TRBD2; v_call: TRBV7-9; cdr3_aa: CASSSSGRALSYNEQFF; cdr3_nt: TGTGCCAGCAGCTCGAGCGGGAGGGCCCTCTCCTACAATGAGCAGTTCTTC
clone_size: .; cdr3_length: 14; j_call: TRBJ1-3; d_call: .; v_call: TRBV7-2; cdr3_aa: CASSLDSSGNTIYF; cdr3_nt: TGTGCCAGCAGCTTGGACAGCTCTGGAAACACCATATATTTT
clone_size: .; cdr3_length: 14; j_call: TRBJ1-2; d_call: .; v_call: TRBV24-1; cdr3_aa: CATSDSGQPYGYTF; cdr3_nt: TGTGCCACCAGTGATTCCGGACAGCCCTATGGCTACACCTTC
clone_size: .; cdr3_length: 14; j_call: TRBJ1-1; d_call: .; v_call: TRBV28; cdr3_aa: CASRLTLLNTEAFF; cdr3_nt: TGTGCCAGCAGGCTGACACTTTTGAACACTGAAGCTTTCTTT